Shown below are 19 T cell receptor beta chains from a single sample sequenced in a study of T cell changes during pregnancy in multiple sclerosis. The protocol was immunoSEQ multiplex PCR, while the TCRdb copy is restricted to in-frame clones and leaves out a portion. Of around 57,000 clones in the sample, about 90% were seen once. This specimen consisted of peripheral blood, obtained in the third trimester of pregnancy. The receptor set was obtained from a female donor in good health, enrolled as a control in a pregnancy study.

The chain recombines TRBV29-1 with TRBJ1-1; D is possibly TRBD1 (5 bases). Trimming cost V 7 bases and J 2 bases, with 17 bases left between them. Germline V gene sequence: CDR1 SQVTM, CDR2 ANQGSEA. The CDR3 is 14 amino acids. CDR3 sequence (DNA): TGCAGCGCACACAGAGGGGCGGGAAACACTGAAGCTTTCTTT. Residues: CSAHRGAGNTEAFF.

The rearrangement joins TRBV2 to TRBJ2-5; 8 bases fit TRBD1. This CDR3 is 16 amino acids long. The J segment lost 1 base and the V segment lost 5 bases, leaving 9 bases of the junction unmatched. Germline CDR1 reads SNHLY; CDR2 reads FYNNEI. In DNA, the CDR3 is TGTGCCAGCAGTCCCCCTGGGACAGGCGTCCAAGAGACCCAGTACTTC. It is translated as CASSPPGTGVQETQYF.

This clone was seen only once. The chain links TRBV4-1 to TRBJ1-6; 7 positions match TRBD1. Trimming at V came to 0 bases and at J to 0 bases, leaving 8 bases not matched to a gene. The V gene's germline CDR1 is MGHRA and CDR2 YSYEKL. The CDR3 extends over 19 amino acids. The CDR3 loop is CASSQDRDSTHSYNSPLHF. The CDR3 DNA reads as TGCGCCAGCAGCCAAGATCGGGACAGCACTCACTCCTATAATTCACCCCTCCACTTT.

This chain connects TRBV27 to TRBJ2-1, with TRBD2 matching 11 bases. Germline loops: CDR1 MNHEY, CDR2 SMNVEV (reference sequence). Losses at the gene ends were 2 bases for V and 2 bases for J; bases not matched to a gene: 2. This CDR3 is built from 16 residues. The CDR3 protein is CASSLGTSGAYNEQFF. The DNA of the CDR3 is TGTGCCAGCAGTTTAGGGACTAGCGGTGCCTACAATGAGCAGTTCTTC.

The chain recombines TRBV7-2 with TRBJ1-2; D is undetermined. Germline V CDR1 and CDR2: SGHTA, FQGNSA. CDR3 size: 13 residues. Trimming removed 5 bases from V and 3 bases from J, with 10 bases in between. CDR3 amino acids: CASSPDTYYGYTF. In DNA form, the CDR3 reads TGTGCCAGCAGCCCAGACACTTACTATGGCTACACCTTC. Full variable domain (remainder filled in from reference TRBV7-2 and TRBJ1-2): GAGVSQSPSNKVTEKGKDVELRCDPISGHTALYWYRQSLGQGLEFLIYFQGNSAPDKSGLPSDRFSAERTGGSVSTLTIQRTQQEDSAVYLCASSPDTYYGYTFGSGTRLTVV.

The table lists this clone with a few counts. This CDR3 reads CASSGGQGVYGYTF. CDR3 DNA sequence: TGCGCCAGCAGCGGGGGACAGGGCGTCTATGGCTACACCTTC. The chain is built from TRBV5-1 and TRBJ1-2; TRBD1 matches 9 bases. CDR1 is SGHRS and CDR2 is YFSETQ in the germline V gene. J gave up 4 bases and V 4 bases, and 5 bases lay outside the gene matches. CDR3 length equals 14 residues.

CDR3 coding DNA: TGTGCCAGCAGTTTGCGGGATCGGGGGACCCTTTACGAGCAGTACTTC. Its translation is CASSLRDRGTLYEQYF. The chain carries TRBV27 and TRBJ2-7, with a weak D call TRBD2 (6 bases). Trimming took 3 bases from V and 4 from J, leaving 19 bases between them. CDR1 is MNHEY, CDR2 SMNVEV, per germline (reference sequence). The CDR3 consists of 16 residues.

This sequence joins TRBV11-2 and TRBJ1-2; possibly TRBD1 for D (5 bases). This CDR3 has 16 amino acids. The germline V gene has CDR1 SGHAT and CDR2 FQNNGV. Trimming cost V 5 bases and J 9 bases, with 25 bases left between them. CDR3 protein: CASSRPGQGSSLSYTF. DNA for the CDR3: TGTGCCAGCAGCCGCCCCGGGCAGGGTTCAAGTCTTAGCTACACCTTC.

V gene TRBV7-6 combines with J gene TRBJ2-4; possibly TRBD2 for D (5 bases). This CDR3 spans 14 amino acids. V was pared by 4 bases and J by 8 bases, with 15 bases between. Germline values: CDR1 SGHVS, CDR2 FNYEAQ. CDR3 loop: CASSWTATGDIQYF. In DNA form, the CDR3 reads TGTGCCAGCAGCTGGACGGCTACCGGGGACATTCAGTACTTC. The variable domain in full, with the rest retrieved from reference TRBV7-6 and TRBJ2-4, is GAGVSQSPRYKVTKRGQDVALRCDPISGHVSLYWYRQALGQGPEFLTYFNYEAQQDKSGLPNDRFSAERPEGSISTLTIQRTEQRDSAMYRCASSWTATGDIQYFGAGTRLSVL.

The chain recombines TRBV27 with TRBJ2-2, with 8 bases fitting TRBD1. Germline V gene lookup returns CDR1 MNHEY and CDR2 SMNVEV (reference sequence). The CDR3 consists of 16 residues. With V trimmed by 7 bases and J by 3 bases, 10 bases remained unmatched. Written as DNA, the CDR3 is TGTGCCAGCAAGGAGAGGGGACAGGCTTACACCGGGGAGCTGTTTTTT. It yields the protein CASKERGQAYTGELFF.

The CDR3 protein is CASSSRQTLAGGPSDTQYF. The CDR3 DNA follows: TGTGCCAGCAGCTCCCGCCAAACCTTAGCGGGAGGGCCCTCGGATACGCAGTATTTT. V usage is TRBV7-2 and J usage is TRBJ2-3; 11 bases map to TRBD2. With V trimmed by 4 bases and J by 6 bases, 18 bases remained unmatched. The CDR3 is 19 amino acids. Germline V gives CDR1 SGHTA, CDR2 FQGNSA.

V usage is TRBV2 and J usage is TRBJ1-2; D is unclear. Trimming took off 6 bases at V and 2 bases at J, with 10 bases between the two ends. This CDR3 region has 13 residues. Germline assignment: CDR1 SNHLY and CDR2 FYNNEI. The CDR3 DNA follows: TGTGCCAGCAGGGAGGCGGTCAACTATGGCTACACCTTC. This sequence encodes CASREAVNYGYTF. Full variable domain (missing parts from reference TRBV2 and TRBJ1-2): EPEVTQTPSHQVTQMGQEVILRCVPISNHLYFYWYRQILGQKVEFLVSFYNNEISEKSEIFDDQFSVERPDGSNFTLKIRSTKLEDSAMYFCASREAVNYGYTFGSGTRLTVV.

This sequence joins TRBV10-3 and TRBJ2-1, with 10 bases that match TRBD2. The ends lost 4 bases at V and 9 bases at J; junction bases unmatched: 6. Germline V gene lookup returns CDR1 ENHRY and CDR2 SYGVKD. This CDR3 is built from 14 residues. The CDR3 DNA is TGTGCCATCAGTGCAGCGGGAGGGGGGGCTGAGCAGTTCTTC. Amino acid sequence: CAISAAGGGAEQFF.

The chain has TRBV9 and TRBJ2-7; 10 positions agree with TRBD2. With 5 bases clipped from V and 7 bases from J, the junction kept 15 bases outside the gene matches. The V gene's germline CDR1 is SGDLS and CDR2 YYNGEE. This CDR3 region has 16 residues. The CDR3 nucleotides read TGTGCCAGCAGTTACCCCGGGCTAGCGGGAGTGGGTGAGCAGTACTTC. It yields the protein CASSYPGLAGVGEQYF. Variable domain in full (rest from reference TRBV9 and TRBJ2-7): DSGVTQTPKHLITATGQRVTLRCSPRSGDLSVYWYQQSLDQGLQFLIQYYNGEERAKGNILERFSAQQFPDLHSELNLSSLELGDSALYFCASSYPGLAGVGEQYFGPGTRLTVT.

The chain has TRBV5-1 and TRBJ2-3; 8 bases align to TRBD2. V lost 3 bases, J lost 3 bases, and 6 bases stayed unmatched. Germline V gene sequence: CDR1 SGHRS, CDR2 YFSETQ. This CDR3 region has 15 residues. CDR3: CASSWGRGGTDTQYF. The CDR3 coding sequence is TGCGCCAGCAGCTGGGGTCGGGGGGGTACAGATACGCAGTATTTT.

This rearrangement joins TRBV10-3 to TRBJ2-5, with TRBD2 as a possible D gene (6 bases). V was cut by 0 bases and J by 0 bases, with 11 bases left in between. This CDR3 region has 16 residues. Germline loops: CDR1 ENHRY, CDR2 SYGVKD. The CDR3 sequence is CAISESTSLYQETQYF. CDR3 DNA sequence: TGTGCCATCAGTGAGTCAACTAGCCTGTACCAAGAGACCCAGTACTTC.

The gene calls are TRBV2 and TRBJ1-4; D gene uncertain. This CDR3 has 16 residues. The V end was cut by 3 bases, the J end by 2 bases, with 13 bases between. Germline V lookup: CDR1 SNHLY, CDR2 FYNNEI. CDR3 sequence reads: CASSEEQPSTNEKLFF. The CDR3, as DNA: TGTGCCAGCAGTGAGGAACAGCCCTCTACTAATGAAAAACTGTTTTTT.

This chain connects TRBV6-6 to TRBJ1-1; D remains unclear. This CDR3 spans 13 amino acids. Trimming took off 8 bases at V and 11 bases at J, with 21 bases between the two ends. Per the germline V gene, CDR1 is MNHNY and CDR2 is SVGAGI (reference sequence). The CDR3 here is CASGTQALSDAFF. The CDR3 DNA reads as TGTGCCAGCGGTACCCAGGCCTTATCAGACGCTTTCTTT.

This chain links TRBV29-1 with TRBJ2-3; 10 bases agree with TRBD2. The CDR3 consists of 16 residues. Per the germline V gene, CDR1 is SQVTM and CDR2 is ANQGSEA. The ends lost 7 bases at V and 2 bases at J; junction bases unmatched: 12. The CDR3 region is CSALPRAGGFTDTQYF. The DNA of the CDR3 is TGCAGCGCCCTCCCCCGAGCGGGGGGGTTCACAGATACGCAGTATTTT.